A selection of T cell receptor beta chains follows, all from one sample in a study of blood T cell repertoires in COVID-19. Only in-frame clones appear in the TCRdb table, and some are missing; sequencing was by immunoSEQ multiplex PCR. Here the sample spans fewer than 250,000 clones, 87% being singletons. The sequencing sample was made of PBMCs or T cells enriched from blood (not recorded which). The receptors here all came from a woman in her twenties or thirties with acute COVID-19. Each CDR3 is given with its conserved first and last residue. The D gene is left open where the match is weak. The size entry is marked missing in some rows and otherwise reads once, few, many or a size class.

d_call,j_call,clone_size,v_call,cdr3_nt,cdr3_aa
NA,TRBJ1-1,once,TRBV27,TGTGCCAGCATCACTAGCACTGAAGCTTTCTTT,CASITSTEAFF
TRBD2,TRBJ2-1,NA,TRBV20-1,TGCAGTGTGGGGGGAGGGAATGAGCAGTTCTTC,CSVGGGNEQFF
TRBD1,TRBJ1-5,NA,TRBV6-6,TGTGCCAGCAGTTTGGGACAGGGGAGTGATCAGCCCCAGCATTTT,CASSLGQGSDQPQHF
NA,TRBJ1-5,NA,TRBV27,TGTGCCAGCAGTTTGGGTCAGGTCAATCAGCCCCAGCATTTT,CASSLGQVNQPQHF
NA,TRBJ2-3,NA,TRBV5-4,TGTGCCAGCAGCTTCCAGGGCACAGATACGCAGTATTTT,CASSFQGTDTQYF
TRBD1,TRBJ1-2,NA,TRBV10-3,TGTGCCACCAGTGGAGGGACAGACTATGGCTACACCTTC,CATSGGTDYGYTF
TRBD1,TRBJ1-6,few,TRBV2,TGTGCCAGCAGTGAAAGAACAGGGGGCCATTCACCCCTCCACTTT,CASSERTGGHSPLHF
NA,TRBJ1-5,NA,TRBV6-5,TGTGCCAGCAGTTACTCAGTCAGGGGCAATCAGCCCCAGCATTTT,CASSYSVRGNQPQHF
NA,TRBJ1-1,NA,TRBV19,TGTGCCAGTCGGGGGGGAGTGAACACTGAAGCTTTCTTT,CASRGGVNTEAFF
TRBD1,TRBJ1-1,NA,TRBV3-1/TRBV3-2,TGTGCCAGCAGTCGACAGGGGGGGAACACTGAAGCTTTCTTT,CASSRQGGNTEAFF
NA,TRBJ2-1,NA,TRBV10-3,TGTGCCATCAGTGGAGGAAACTATCGTAATGAGCAGTTCTTC,CAISGGNYRNEQFF
TRBD1,TRBJ1-1,NA,TRBV5-1,TGCGCCAGCAGCCGGGACAGTAACACTGAAGCTTTCTTT,CASSRDSNTEAFF
NA,TRBJ2-2,NA,TRBV5-5,TGTGCCAGCAGCTTGGTACCGGTCCCCGGGGAGCTGTTTTTT,CASSLVPVPGELFF
NA,TRBJ1-1,few,TRBV27,TGTGCCAGCAGTACTCAAACAGGGAAGACTGAAGCTTTCTTT,CASSTQTGKTEAFF
TRBD2,TRBJ2-2,NA,TRBV5-4,TGTGCCAGCAGCTCCGCGGGGGTCACCGGGGAGCTGTTTTTT,CASSSAGVTGELFF
NA,TRBJ1-2,few,TRBV6-5,TGTGCCAGCTCCAAACCCTACGCAAACTATGGCTACACCTTC,CASSKPYANYGYTF
NA,TRBJ1-1,NA,TRBV6-4,TGTGCCAGCAGTGAACAGGGTTTGAACACTGAAGCTTTCTTT,CASSEQGLNTEAFF
TRBD1,TRBJ1-5,NA,TRBV2,TGTGCCAGCAGTGACAACAGGGGGCTGAATCAGCCCCAGCATTTT,CASSDNRGLNQPQHF
NA,TRBJ1-1,NA,TRBV7-9,TGTGCCAGCAGCTTAGGGGTGGACGCGGGCACTGAAGCTTTCTTT,CASSLGVDAGTEAFF
NA,TRBJ2-3,NA,TRBV5-1,TGCGCCAGCAGCTTGGTAGCCGGCCCAGATACGCAGTATTTT,CASSLVAGPDTQYF
NA,TRBJ1-1,NA,TRBV25-1,TGTGCCAGCAGTGAATACTGGGGGGAGGCTTTCTTT,CASSEYWGEAFF
TRBD1,TRBJ1-4,once,TRBV18,TGTGCCAGCTCACCCAATACAGGACAGGGAGGACGGGAAAAACTGTTTTTT,CASSPNTGQGGREKLFF
NA,TRBJ2-1,NA,TRBV19,TGTGCCAGTACCTCCCCGGGTAAGGTAGGAAATGAGCAGTTCTTC,CASTSPGKVGNEQFF
TRBD2,TRBJ2-1,NA,TRBV12-5,TGTGCTAGTGGTAGTAGCGGGGGGTTCTACAATGAGCAGTTCTTC,CASGSSGGFYNEQFF
NA,TRBJ2-3,NA,TRBV4-3,TGCGCCAGCAGCCAAGGGCTAGGTACGCAGTATTTT,CASSQGLGTQYF
NA,TRBJ2-7,NA,TRBV5-1,TGCGCCAGCGGGATGGACACGGCCTACGAGCAGTACTTC,CASGMDTAYEQYF
NA,TRBJ2-5,NA,TRBV11-1,TGTGCCAGCAGCTTAGAGGGACACGGTGTGGGGACCCAGTACTTC,CASSLEGHGVGTQYF
NA,TRBJ2-1,NA,TRBV6-1,TGTGCCAGCAGTGAAGTCAACAATGAGCAGTTCTTC,CASSEVNNEQFF
TRBD1,TRBJ1-1,NA,TRBV19,TGTGCCAGTAGAACCTATCAGGGGGCTTCTGAAGCTTTCTTT,CASRTYQGASEAFF
TRBD1,TRBJ1-2,few,TRBV24-1,TGTGCCACCAGCTCCGGGACAGGGGGTGGCTACACCTTC,CATSSGTGGGYTF
TRBD1,TRBJ1-6,NA,TRBV14,TGTGCCAGCAGCCCCGTATGGACAGGGGGCTATAATTCACCCCTCCACTTT,CASSPVWTGGYNSPLHF
NA,TRBJ2-7,NA,TRBV6-5,TGTGCCAGCAGTCGACGATCTAGTTACGAGCAGTACTTC,CASSRRSSYEQYF
TRBD1,TRBJ1-2,NA,TRBV5-1,TGCGCCAGCAGCGTTACAGGGGGCTATGGCTATGGCTACACCTTC,CASSVTGGYGYGYTF
TRBD1,TRBJ2-5,NA,TRBV7-6,TGTGCCAGCAGCTTAGCGACAGGGGGGCAAGAGACCCAGTACTTC,CASSLATGGQETQYF
NA,TRBJ1-6,NA,TRBV6-5,TGTGCCAGCAGTCCCGGGCCGGGGAATTCACCCCTCCACTTT,CASSPGPGNSPLHF
NA,TRBJ2-2,NA,TRBV6-4,TGTGCCAGCGCACCAGGGGCTTTTACCGGGGAGCTGTTTTTT,CASAPGAFTGELFF
TRBD1,TRBJ2-2,NA,TRBV9,TGTGCCAGCAGCGACGGGACAGGGAAATTGGAGCTGTTTTTT,CASSDGTGKLELFF